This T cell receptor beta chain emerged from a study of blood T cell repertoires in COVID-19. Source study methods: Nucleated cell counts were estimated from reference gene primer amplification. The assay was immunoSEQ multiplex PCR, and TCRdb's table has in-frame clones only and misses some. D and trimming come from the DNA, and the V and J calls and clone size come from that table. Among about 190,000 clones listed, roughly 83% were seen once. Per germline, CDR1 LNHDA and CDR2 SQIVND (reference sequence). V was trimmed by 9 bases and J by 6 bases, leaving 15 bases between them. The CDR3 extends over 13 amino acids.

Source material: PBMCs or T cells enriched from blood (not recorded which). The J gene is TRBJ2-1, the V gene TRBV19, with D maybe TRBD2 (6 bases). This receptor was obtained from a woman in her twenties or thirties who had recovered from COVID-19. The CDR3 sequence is CASGRLALNEQFF. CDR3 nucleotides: TGTGCCAGCGGGCGGCTAGCGCTCAATGAGCAGTTCTTC. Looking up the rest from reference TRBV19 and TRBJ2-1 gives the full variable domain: DGGITQSPKYLFRKEGQNVTLSCEQNLNHDAMYWYRQDPGQGLRLIYYSQIVNDFQKGDIAEGYSVSREKKESFPLTVTSAQKNPTAFYLCASGRLALNEQFFGPGTRLTVL.